This T cell receptor beta chain was observed in a study of T cells in Graves' hyperthyroidism and ophthalmopathy. The CDR3 has 13 amino acids. Germline V gene lookup returns CDR1 PRHDT and CDR2 FYEKMQ (reference sequence). Germline trimming cut 5 bases from V and 7 bases from J; bases unmatched to any gene: 5. RNA transcripts served as the template for amplifying TCR beta CDR3 regions. Researchers ran a first-round RT-PCR on the TCR CDR3 using the HTBI primer set. One entry per CDR3 protein results from TCRdb running MiXCR on the multiplex PCR reads. Of 500,000 to 600,000 distinct CDR3 sequences in the sample, around 42% were seen once.

This chain links TRBV13 with TRBJ1-2; 9 nucleotides match TRBD1. This TCR was sampled from an adult woman with Graves' disease, either hyperthyroidism or ophthalmopathy (not recorded which). Sequencing input: peripheral blood or thyroid tissue (not recorded which). CDR3 in amino acids: CASSTPDRGGYTF. The CDR3, as DNA: TGTGCCAGCAGCACCCCGGACAGGGGTGGCTACACCTTC.